This T cell receptor beta chain was identified in a study of radiotherapy plus CTLA-4 blockade in lung cancer. As concerns this clone: Its antigen is not identified.

Profiled with immunoSEQ multiplex PCR; TCRdb holds only in-frame clones, not every one. The sample has about 77,000 clones, roughly 74% seen once. The germline CDR1 and CDR2 sequences are MNHEY and SMNVEV (reference sequence). This CDR3 comprises 11 residues. The V and J ends lost 6 bases and 15 bases, in that order; junction bases with no gene match: 8. Regarding the study as a whole: TCR clones originating in tumors grew in number in blood after radiotherapy plus ipilimumab. Among reported predictors of response, early blood T cell clone dynamics with interferon-beta performed best.

Focal radiation with ipilimumab CTLA-4 blockade was given to patients with chemo-refractory metastatic non-small-cell lung cancer. The chain links TRBV27 to TRBJ2-1, with 7 bases fitting TRBD1. The starting material was peripheral blood, obtained from a patient treated with radiotherapy plus ipilimumab. This sequence was found in a human donor with non-small cell lung cancer whose response to radiotherapy plus ipilimumab could not be evaluated. The CDR3, as DNA: TGTGCCAGCAGACTCAGGGGGACACCGTTCTTC. It translates to CASRLRGTPFF.